The 16 T cell receptor beta chains below all came from one sample that was sequenced in a study of blood T cell repertoires in COVID-19. Clones were read by immunoSEQ multiplex PCR, and TCRdb kept only the in-frame ones, dropping some. The data show roughly 98,000 clones, around 94% seen once. Sample: peripheral blood. The receptor source for this set is a woman between 55 and 75 years old with active COVID-19.

The chain has TRBV11-2 and TRBJ2-3; TRBD2 matches 8 bases. The V gene's germline CDR1 is SGHAT and CDR2 FQNNGV. The CDR3 covers 16 residues. V lost 5 bases to trimming and J lost 3 bases; unmatched junction nucleotides: 10. CDR3 loop: CASSRTLAVETDTQYF. The CDR3 bases are TGTGCCAGCAGCCGCACACTAGCGGTGGAGACAGATACGCAGTATTTT.

V usage is TRBV2 and J usage is TRBJ1-6; the D is unclear. Trimming took 6 bases from V and 11 from J, leaving 8 bases between them. Germline loops: CDR1 SNHLY, CDR2 FYNNEI. There are 11 residues in the CDR3. The DNA for the CDR3 is TGTGCCAGCAGCTCCACTCCACCCCTCCACTTT. Amino acids: CASSSTPPLHF.

The chain joins TRBV9 to TRBJ2-5; perhaps TRBD1 as D (6 bases). Germline loops: CDR1 SGDLS, CDR2 YYNGEE. With 0 bases removed from V and 7 bases from J, the gap between germline ends came to 16 bases. The length of the CDR3 is 15 residues. This CDR3 reads CASSVEGTPGGTQYF. The CDR3, as DNA: TGTGCCAGCAGCGTAGAAGGGACACCCGGCGGGACCCAGTACTTC.

V is TRBV6-2 or TRBV6-3 and J is TRBJ2-1, with 12 bases fitting TRBD2. With 4 bases clipped from V and 2 bases from J, the junction kept 3 bases outside the gene matches. Germline V gives CDR1 MNHEY, CDR2 SVGEGT. The CDR3 is made up of 16 amino acids. CDR3 sequence: CASSSRLAGAYNEQFF. As DNA, the CDR3 is TGTGCCAGCAGTTCACGACTAGCGGGGGCCTACAATGAGCAGTTCTTC.

This chain links TRBV30 with TRBJ1-6; 7 bases fit TRBD1. Trimming cost V 0 bases and J 10 bases; bases outside gene matches: 6. The CDR3 runs 14 residues. The germline gives CDR1 GTSNPN, CDR2 SVGIG (reference sequence). CDR3 region: CAWSVLDRDSPLHF. The CDR3 DNA reads as TGTGCCTGGAGTGTACTTGACAGGGACTCACCCCTCCACTTT.

This rearrangement joins TRBV5-1 to TRBJ1-6, with D possibly TRBD1 on 6 matching bases. The CDR3 is 14 residues long. Germline V lookup: CDR1 SGHRS, CDR2 YFSETQ. The ends were cut back, 0 bases at V and 9 bases at J, with 10 bases in the middle. CDR3 amino acids: CASSLGDTGSPLHF. The CDR3 nucleotides are TGCGCCAGCAGCTTGGGGGACACTGGTTCACCCCTCCACTTT.

The sample holds one count of this clone. This chain links TRBV27 with TRBJ2-3; 8 bases line up with TRBD2. The germline V gene encodes CDR1 MNHEY and CDR2 SMNVEV (reference sequence). The junction had 7 bases not matched to a gene; V was cut back by 5 bases and J by 0 bases. The length of the CDR3 is 16 residues. The CDR3 loop reads CASSPYSGASTDTQYF. CDR3 DNA: TGTGCCAGCAGTCCCTATAGCGGGGCTAGCACAGATACGCAGTATTTT.

The V call is TRBV11-3, the J call TRBJ2-2, with D possibly being TRBD2 (6 bases). Germline lookup yields CDR1 SGHNT and CDR2 YENEEA. The CDR3 consists of 15 residues. The V gene lost 5 bases and the J gene lost 7 bases, with 17 bases spanning the gap. Here the CDR3 DNA reads TGTGCCAGCAGCACCGACCGTCTAGCGAACGGGGAGCTGTTTTTT. Protein product: CASSTDRLANGELFF.

The rearrangement uses TRBV9 and TRBJ1-1, with D perhaps TRBD1 (6 bases). This CDR3 contains 14 residues. Trimming cost V 4 bases and J 4 bases, with 14 bases left between them. CDR1 is SGDLS, CDR2 YYNGEE, per germline. For the CDR3, the DNA is TGTGCCAGCAGCAGTAGATCAGGGGTCACTGAAGCTTTCTTT. Translation gives CASSSRSGVTEAFF. Full variable domain (outside the CDR3, taken from reference TRBV9 and TRBJ1-1): DSGVTQTPKHLITATGQRVTLRCSPRSGDLSVYWYQQSLDQGLQFLIQYYNGEERAKGNILERFSAQQFPDLHSELNLSSLELGDSALYFCASSSRSGVTEAFFGQGTRLTVV.

The chain employs TRBV28 and TRBJ1-6; 8 bases align to TRBD1. The V gene end was trimmed by 4 bases and the J gene end by 15 bases; junction bases not matched to a gene: 5. CDR3 length equals 12 residues. Germline V gene data show CDR1 as MDHEN and CDR2 as SYDVKM. The CDR3 DNA sequence: TGTGCCAGCAGTTCCCGACAGGGGAGCCTCCACTTT. It encodes CASSSRQGSLHF.

The rearrangement joins TRBV28 to TRBJ1-2; 9 bases fit TRBD1. The CDR3 sequence is 16 residues long. Looked up from germline, CDR1 is MDHEN and CDR2 is SYDVKM. Unmatched junction bases numbered 12, after V lost 2 bases and J lost 8 bases. Here the CDR3 reads CASSLPQQGALGGYTF. CDR3 DNA sequence: TGTGCCAGCAGTTTACCACAACAGGGGGCGCTTGGAGGCTACACCTTC.

V gene TRBV27 combines with J gene TRBJ2-3; unclear D gene. The ends were cut back, 2 bases at V and 5 bases at J, with 14 bases in the middle. Germline V gene lookup returns CDR1 MNHEY and CDR2 SMNVEV (reference sequence). CDR3 length equals 15 residues. The CDR3 here is CASSLNGRSRDTQYF. DNA for the CDR3: TGTGCCAGCAGTTTAAATGGCCGCTCTAGAGATACGCAGTATTTT.

V gene TRBV6-1 combines with J gene TRBJ1-5; D is unresolved. V gave up 3 bases and J gave up 5 bases, with 8 bases separating them. The length of the CDR3 is 13 residues. Germline V gives CDR1 MNHNS, CDR2 SASEGT. CDR3 coding DNA: TGTGCCAGCAGTGAGGGAGTCTATCAGCCCCAGCATTTT. Translating gives CASSEGVYQPQHF.

The CDR3, as DNA: TGTGCCAGCAGCTTAACTGGGGGCAACACTGAAGCTTTCTTT. Residues: CASSLTGGNTEAFF. This rearrangement joins TRBV5-4 to TRBJ1-1; D is perhaps TRBD1 (6 bases). The CDR3 extends over 14 amino acids. Germline assignment: CDR1 SGHNT and CDR2 YYREEE (reference sequence). V lost 2 bases and J 2 bases, leaving 10 bases between the germline ends.

CDR3 loop: CASSVDRLSNQPQHF. The CDR3 DNA reads TGTGCCAGCAGCGTGGACAGGCTTAGCAATCAGCCCCAGCATTTT. V usage is TRBV7-2 and J usage is TRBJ1-5; 7 bases match TRBD1. Germline loops: CDR1 SGHTA, CDR2 FQGNSA. V dropped 5 bases and J dropped 0; count of bases not matched to a gene: 4. CDR3 size: 15 residues.

The chain is built from TRBV11-2 and TRBJ1-1; the D is unclear. The CDR3 spans 16 residues. The germline V and J ends were trimmed by 0 bases and 0 bases, with 11 bases remaining between them. CDR1 and CDR2 from the germline V gene are SGHAT and FQNNGV. The CDR3 nucleotides are TGTGCCAGCAGCTTAGATCGGAGGCGGATGAACACTGAAGCTTTCTTT. It translates to CASSLDRRRMNTEAFF.